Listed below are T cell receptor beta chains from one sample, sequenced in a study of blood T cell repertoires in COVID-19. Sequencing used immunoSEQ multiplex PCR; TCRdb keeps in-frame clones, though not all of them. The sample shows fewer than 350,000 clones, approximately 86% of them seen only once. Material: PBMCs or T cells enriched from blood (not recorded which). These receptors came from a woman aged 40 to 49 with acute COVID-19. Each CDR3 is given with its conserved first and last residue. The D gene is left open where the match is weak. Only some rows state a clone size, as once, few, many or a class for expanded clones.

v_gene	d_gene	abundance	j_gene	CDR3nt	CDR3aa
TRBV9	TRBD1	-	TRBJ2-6	TGTGCCAGCAGCGTAGCAACAGGGGTCGGGGCCAACGTCCTGACTTTC	CASSVATGVGANVLTF
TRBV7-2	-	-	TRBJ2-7	TGTGCCAGCAGCTTAGGTCGGGGGTCTCGCGAGCAGTACTTC	CASSLGRGSREQYF
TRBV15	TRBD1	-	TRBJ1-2	TGTGCCACCAGCAGGGACAGGGGAGTAGATGGCTACACCTTC	CATSRDRGVDGYTF
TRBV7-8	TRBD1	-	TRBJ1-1	TGTGCCAGCAGTTCCCGGACAGGGTCGAACACTGAAGCTTTCTTT	CASSSRTGSNTEAFF
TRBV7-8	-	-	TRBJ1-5	TGTGCCAGCAGCTTAAAATCCCTGACAGGTCAGAGGTACAATCAGCCCCAGCATTTT	CASSLKSLTGQRYNQPQHF
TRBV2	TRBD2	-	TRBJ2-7	TGTGCCAGCAGTGAAATCGACGGACTAGCGGGGGTGAGAGGGTTGGGCGAGCAGTACTTC	CASSEIDGLAGVRGLGEQYF
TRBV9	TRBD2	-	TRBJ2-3	TGTGCCAGCAGCGTTTCCGGGGGGGCCACAGATACGCAGTATTTT	CASSVSGGATDTQYF
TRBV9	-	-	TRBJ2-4	TGTGCCAGCAGCGTAACAGGGTATGACATTCAGTACTTC	CASSVTGYDIQYF
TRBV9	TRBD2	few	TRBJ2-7	TGTGCCAGCAGCGTACCCGGACTAGCGGGAGACTACGAGCAGTACTTC	CASSVPGLAGDYEQYF
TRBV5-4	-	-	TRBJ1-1	TGTGCCAGCAGCTTCCAAGGGGGGGAGGCTGAAGCTTTCTTT	CASSFQGGEAEAFF
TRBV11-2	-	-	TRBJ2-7	TGTGCCAGCAGCCTCAAGGGCGGGCCGTCCTACGAGCAGTACTTC	CASSLKGGPSYEQYF
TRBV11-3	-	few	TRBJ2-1	TGTGCCAGCAGCCTTCGACTCAACCTTGAGCAGTTCTTC	CASSLRLNLEQFF
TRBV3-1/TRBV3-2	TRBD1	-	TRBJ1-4	TGTGCCAGCAGACCCTCAGGGGGGTCTAATGAAAAACTGTTTTTT	CASRPSGGSNEKLFF
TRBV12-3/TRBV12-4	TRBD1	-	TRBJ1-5	TGTGCCAGCAGTGACAGGGCCAATCAGCCCCAGCATTTT	CASSDRANQPQHF
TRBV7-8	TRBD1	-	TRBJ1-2	TGTGCCAGCAGCCTAAACAGGGGCGCGGGGGGCTACACCTTC	CASSLNRGAGGYTF
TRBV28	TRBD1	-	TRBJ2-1	TGTGCCAGCAGCCGGGACAGGAAAGTAAATGAGCAGTTCTTC	CASSRDRKVNEQFF
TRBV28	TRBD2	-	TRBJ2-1	TGTGCCAGCAGTTCCGGGACTAGCGCTAGGGGGTTCTTC	CASSSGTSARGFF
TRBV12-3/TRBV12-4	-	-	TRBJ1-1	TGTGCCAGCTCGGACAGTATGAACACTGAAGCTTTCTTT	CASSDSMNTEAFF
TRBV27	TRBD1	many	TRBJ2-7	TGTGCCAGCAGTTTATCGAGAGTACAGGGGTACGAGCAGTACTTC	CASSLSRVQGYEQYF
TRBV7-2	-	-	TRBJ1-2	TGTGCCAGCAGCTCTCCATCGGGTGGCTACACCTTC	CASSSPSGGYTF
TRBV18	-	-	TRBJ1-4	TGTGCCAGCTCACCTCGGGACATCGCAACTAATGAAAAACTGTTTTTT	CASSPRDIATNEKLFF
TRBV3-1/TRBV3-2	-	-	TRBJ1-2	TGTGCCAGCAGCCAAGATGTCCAGGGACTCTATGGCTACACCTTC	CASSQDVQGLYGYTF
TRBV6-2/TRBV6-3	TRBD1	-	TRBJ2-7	TGTGCCAGCAGTTACTGGGGAAAAGACAGGGGGTATCCCTACGAGCAGTACTTC	CASSYWGKDRGYPYEQYF
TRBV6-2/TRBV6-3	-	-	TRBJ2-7	TGTGCCAGCAGTACTGGGAGAATCTCCTACGAGCAGTACTTC	CASSTGRISYEQYF
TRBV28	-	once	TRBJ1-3	TGTGCCAGCGGTAGCGGGGGGATGGTAAACACCATATATTTT	CASGSGGMVNTIYF
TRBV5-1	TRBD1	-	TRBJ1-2	TGCGCCAGCAGCAACCGGACAGGGCTAGGATATGGCTACACCTTC	CASSNRTGLGYGYTF
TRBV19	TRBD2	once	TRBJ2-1	TGTGCCACCGCTAGCGGGGGGGCAAATGAGCAGTTCTTC	CATASGGANEQFF
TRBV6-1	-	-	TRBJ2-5	TGTGCCAGCAGTGAGATGAAAGGCGGGGTGAGAACCCAGTACTTC	CASSEMKGGVRTQYF
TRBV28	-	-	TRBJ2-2	TGTGCCAGCAGTTTAGGGTACCAGGGAACCGGGGAGCTGTTTTTT	CASSLGYQGTGELFF
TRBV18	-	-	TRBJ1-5	TGTGCCAGCTCACCTACAGGTTTGGGTGGCAATCAGCCCCAGCATTTT	CASSPTGLGGNQPQHF
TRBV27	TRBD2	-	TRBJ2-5	TGTGCCAGCAGTCACGGGGGGGCCCAGTACTTC	CASSHGGAQYF
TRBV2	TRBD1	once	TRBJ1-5	TGTGCCAGCAGTTCCGGGACAGGTAGCAATCAGCCCCAGCATTTT	CASSSGTGSNQPQHF
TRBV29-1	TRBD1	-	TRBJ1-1	TGCAGCGTTGGACAGGGATGGACTGAAGCTTTCTTT	CSVGQGWTEAFF
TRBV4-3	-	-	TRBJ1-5	TGCGCCAGCAGCCAACTCCTGCGCGTTGATCAGCCCCAGCATTTT	CASSQLLRVDQPQHF
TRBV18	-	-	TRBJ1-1	TGTGCCAGCTTAGGACAGACCATGAACACTGAAGCTTTCTTT	CASLGQTMNTEAFF
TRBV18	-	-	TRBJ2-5	TGTGCCAGCTCACTTGAACTCCAAGAGACCCAGTACTTC	CASSLELQETQYF
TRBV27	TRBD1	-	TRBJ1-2	TGTGCCAGCAAACAACAGGGGGCGCAAAACTATGGCTACACCTTC	CASKQQGAQNYGYTF
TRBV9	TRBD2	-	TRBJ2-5	TGTGCCAGCAGCCCGGGACTAGCGGAAGAGACCCAGTACTTC	CASSPGLAEETQYF
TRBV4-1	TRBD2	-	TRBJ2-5	TGCGCCAGCAGCCAAGTTTCCAGCGGGGGGCCGGGGGAGACCCAGTACTTC	CASSQVSSGGPGETQYF
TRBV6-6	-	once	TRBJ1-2	-	CASSSSDRKGEGYTF
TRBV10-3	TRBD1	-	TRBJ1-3	TGTGCCATCAGTGATTCAGTCGGGACAGGTCCTGGAAACACCATATATTTT	CAISDSVGTGPGNTIYF
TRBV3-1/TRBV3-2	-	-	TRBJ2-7	TGTGCCAGCAGCCGTAACGGCTACGAGCAGTACTTC	CASSRNGYEQYF
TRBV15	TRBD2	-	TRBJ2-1	TGTGCCACCAGCAGAGAACCTAGCGGGAGGTACAATGAGCAGTTCTTC	CATSREPSGRYNEQFF
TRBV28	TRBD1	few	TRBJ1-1	TGTGCCAGCAGTCAACAGGGGAAGCCTGAAGCTTTCTTT	CASSQQGKPEAFF
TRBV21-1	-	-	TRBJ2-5	TGTGCCAGCAGCAAAGAGTATGACACCCAGGAGACCCAGTACTTC	CASSKEYDTQETQYF
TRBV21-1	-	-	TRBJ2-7	TGTGCCGGGTATGGACAGGGGGCGATTAACGTCTCCTACGAGCAGTACTTC	CAGYGQGAINVSYEQYF
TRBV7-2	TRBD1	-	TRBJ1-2	TGTGCCACGATGGGACAGTACTATGGCTACACCTTC	CATMGQYYGYTF
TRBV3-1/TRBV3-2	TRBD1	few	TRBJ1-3	TGTGCCAGCAGCCAAGTCTTCGGACAGGGAAGGCCGGGGCGTAACACCATATATTTT	CASSQVFGQGRPGRNTIYF
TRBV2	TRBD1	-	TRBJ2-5	TGTGCCAGTAAGACAGGGGGCGGGGAGACCCAGTACTTC	CASKTGGGETQYF
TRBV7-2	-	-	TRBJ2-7	TGTGCCAGCAGCTCCTTCCAACCTCCAGGGTCAGTGCAGTACTTC	CASSSFQPPGSVQYF
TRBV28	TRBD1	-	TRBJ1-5	TGTGCCAGCAGTTCCGCCGCCGGTTCGGACAGGGGGAATCAGCCCCAGCATTTT	CASSSAAGSDRGNQPQHF
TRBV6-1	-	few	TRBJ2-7	TGTGCCAGCAGTGAAGGCCGGGACGAGCAGTACTTC	CASSEGRDEQYF